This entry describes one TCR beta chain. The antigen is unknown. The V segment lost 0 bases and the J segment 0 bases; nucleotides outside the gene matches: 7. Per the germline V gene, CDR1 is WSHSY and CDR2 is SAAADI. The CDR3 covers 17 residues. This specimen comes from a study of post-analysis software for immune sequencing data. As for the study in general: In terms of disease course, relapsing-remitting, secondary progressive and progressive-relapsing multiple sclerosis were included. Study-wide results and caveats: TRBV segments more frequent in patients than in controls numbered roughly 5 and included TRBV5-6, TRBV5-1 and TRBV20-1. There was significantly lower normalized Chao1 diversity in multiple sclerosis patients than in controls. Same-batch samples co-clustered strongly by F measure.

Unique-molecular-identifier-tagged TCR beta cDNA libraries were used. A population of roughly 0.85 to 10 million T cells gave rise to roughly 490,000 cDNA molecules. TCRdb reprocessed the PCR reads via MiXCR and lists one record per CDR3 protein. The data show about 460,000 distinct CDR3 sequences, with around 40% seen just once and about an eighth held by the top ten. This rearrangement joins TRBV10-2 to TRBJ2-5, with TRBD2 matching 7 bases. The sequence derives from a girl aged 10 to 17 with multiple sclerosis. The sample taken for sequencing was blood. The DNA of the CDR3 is TGCGCCAGCAGTGAGTCTTGGGGGGAGGGGTACCAAGAGACCCAGTACTTC. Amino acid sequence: CASSESWGEGYQETQYF.